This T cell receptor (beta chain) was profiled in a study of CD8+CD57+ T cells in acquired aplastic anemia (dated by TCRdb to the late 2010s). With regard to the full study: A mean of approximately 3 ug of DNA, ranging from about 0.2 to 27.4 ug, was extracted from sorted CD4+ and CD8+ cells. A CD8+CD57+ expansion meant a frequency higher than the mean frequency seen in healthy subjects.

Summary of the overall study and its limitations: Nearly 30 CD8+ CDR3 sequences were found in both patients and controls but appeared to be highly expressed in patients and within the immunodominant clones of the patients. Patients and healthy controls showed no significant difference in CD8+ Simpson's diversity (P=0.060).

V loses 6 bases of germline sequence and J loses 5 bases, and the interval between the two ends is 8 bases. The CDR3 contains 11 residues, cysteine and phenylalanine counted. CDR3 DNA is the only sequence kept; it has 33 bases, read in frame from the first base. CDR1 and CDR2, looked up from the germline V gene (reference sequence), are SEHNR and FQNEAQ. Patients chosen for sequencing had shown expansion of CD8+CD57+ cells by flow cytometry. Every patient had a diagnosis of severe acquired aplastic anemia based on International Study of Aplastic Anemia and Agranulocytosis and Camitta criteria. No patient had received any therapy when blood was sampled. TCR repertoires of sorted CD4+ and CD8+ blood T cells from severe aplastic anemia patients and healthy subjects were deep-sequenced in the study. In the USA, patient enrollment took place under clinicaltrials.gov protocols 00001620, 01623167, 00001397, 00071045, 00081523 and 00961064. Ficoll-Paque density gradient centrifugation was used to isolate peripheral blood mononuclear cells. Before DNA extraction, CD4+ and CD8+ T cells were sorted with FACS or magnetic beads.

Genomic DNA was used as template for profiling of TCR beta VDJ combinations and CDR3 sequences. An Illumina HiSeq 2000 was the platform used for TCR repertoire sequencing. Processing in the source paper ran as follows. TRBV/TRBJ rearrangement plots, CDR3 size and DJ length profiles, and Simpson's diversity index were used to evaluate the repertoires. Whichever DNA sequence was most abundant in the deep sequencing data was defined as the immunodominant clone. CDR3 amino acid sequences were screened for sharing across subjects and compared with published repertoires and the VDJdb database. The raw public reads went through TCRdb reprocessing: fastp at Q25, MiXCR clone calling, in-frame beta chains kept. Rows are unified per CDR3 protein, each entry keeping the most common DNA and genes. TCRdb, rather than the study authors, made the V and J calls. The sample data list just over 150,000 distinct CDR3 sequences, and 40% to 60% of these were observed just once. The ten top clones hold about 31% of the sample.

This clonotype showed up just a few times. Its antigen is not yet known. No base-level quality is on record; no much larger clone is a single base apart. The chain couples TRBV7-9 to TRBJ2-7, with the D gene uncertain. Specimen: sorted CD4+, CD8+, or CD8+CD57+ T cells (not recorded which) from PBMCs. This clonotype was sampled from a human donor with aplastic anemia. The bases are TGTGCCAGCAGTTTTAGTCACGAGCAGTACTTC. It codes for CASSFSHEQYF.